Each of the 32 T cell receptor beta chains below was sequenced from the same sample in a study of OX40 agonist ivuxolimab in advanced cancers. The data were produced by immunoSEQ multiplex PCR, yet TCRdb's version contains in-frame clones alone and is incomplete. The repertoire consists of 55,000 to 65,000 clones, with about 85% occurring once and the leading ten covering over 2.5%. The source material was CD4+ or CD8+ T cells sorted from blood, sampled in a trial of the OX40 agonist ivuxolimab. The receptors here all came from an adult with an advanced solid tumor such as melanoma, head and neck, liver or kidney cancer.

The V call is TRBV4-3, the J call TRBJ1-6, with 9 bases that match TRBD1. The CDR3 loop spans 15 amino acids. The trim removed 1 base at V and 7 bases at J, leaving 2 bases unmatched. Per germline, CDR1 LGHNA and CDR2 YSLEER. For the CDR3, the DNA is TGCGCCAGCAGCCAAGGGGACAGGGAAAATTCACCCCTCCACTTT. Translated, it gives CASSQGDRENSPLHF.

The table lists this clone with a count of one. This chain links TRBV20-1 with TRBJ1-1; no firm D call. The CDR3 loop spans 11 amino acids. CDR1 and CDR2 (germline): DFQATT, SNEGSKA (reference sequence). CDR3 sequence: CTLTDPTEAFF. The CDR3 DNA reads TGCACCCTAACAGATCCCACTGAAGCTTTCTTT.

The V call is TRBV29-1, the J call TRBJ2-5; TRBD2 matches at 8 bases. J lost 5 bases, V lost 5 bases, and 7 bases had no gene match. Germline loops: CDR1 SQVTM, CDR2 ANQGSEA. The CDR3 length is 13 residues. The CDR3 region is CSVWASGLETQYF. The DNA for the CDR3 is TGCAGCGTTTGGGCTAGCGGGTTGGAGACCCAGTACTTC.

This chain uses TRBV27 with TRBJ1-1; TRBD1 is a possible D gene (6 bases). Germline V gives CDR1 MNHEY, CDR2 SMNVEV (reference sequence). This CDR3 contains 13 residues. Trimming took off 6 bases at V and 11 bases at J, with 19 bases between the two ends. The CDR3 DNA reads TGTGCCAGCAGCCCTCGGACAGACCTGGCGGCTTTCTTT. Protein product: CASSPRTDLAAFF.

This clone was counted once. The chain recombines TRBV5-4 with TRBJ2-1; 13 nucleotides match TRBD2. Germline V gene sequence: CDR1 SGHNT, CDR2 YYREEE (reference sequence). The CDR3 loop spans 15 amino acids. V dropped 4 bases and J dropped 10; count of bases not matched to a gene: 8. The DNA of the CDR3 is TGTGCCAGCAGCCTCGGGACTAGCGGGGTGGCGGAGCAGTTCTTC. This gives the protein CASSLGTSGVAEQFF.

This clone was seen more than once but under ten times. The chain uses TRBV10-3 and TRBJ2-2; maybe TRBD1 (5 bases). The V and J ends lost 7 bases and 2 bases respectively, with 14 bases between them. Germline values: CDR1 ENHRY, CDR2 SYGVKD. The CDR3 is 15 residues long. CDR3 nucleotide sequence: TGTGCCATCATGAACACAGGCGATAACACCGGGGAGCTGTTTTTT. Its translation is CAIMNTGDNTGELFF.

The V gene is TRBV27, the J gene TRBJ1-2; D is perhaps TRBD1 (5 bases). The CDR3 spans 13 residues. Germline CDR1 reads MNHEY; CDR2 reads SMNVEV (reference sequence). V lost 2 bases and J lost 8, with 12 bases in between. The CDR3 loop reads CASSLRQGEGYTF. In DNA, the CDR3 is TGTGCCAGCAGTTTAAGGCAGGGCGAGGGCTACACCTTC.

The J gene is TRBJ1-1, the V gene TRBV18; D not resolved. Germline V gives CDR1 KGHSH, CDR2 LQKENI. V lost 5 bases and J 3 bases, leaving 13 bases between the germline ends. This CDR3 region has 14 residues. Here the CDR3 DNA reads TGTGCCAGCTCAAAGGGCCAGTCGGACACTGAAGCTTTCTTT. This gives the protein CASSKGQSDTEAFF.

The chain carries TRBV19 and TRBJ1-1; maybe TRBD1 (6 bases). V lost 7 bases and J lost 1, with 16 bases in between. CDR1 and CDR2 from the germline V gene are LNHDA and SQIVND (reference sequence). The CDR3 sequence is 15 residues long. This CDR3 is CASIPPGGRNTEAFF. CDR3 in DNA: TGTGCCAGTATACCCCCCGGGGGGCGGAACACTGAAGCTTTCTTT. The entire variable domain, with the rest obtained from reference TRBV19 and TRBJ1-1, is as follows: DGGITQSPKYLFRKEGQNVTLSCEQNLNHDAMYWYRQDPGQGLRLIYYSQIVNDFQKGDIAEGYSVSREKKESFPLTVTSAQKNPTAFYLCASIPPGGRNTEAFFGQGTRLTVV.

The chain uses TRBV6-1 and TRBJ2-1; 7 nucleotides match TRBD2. The V segment lost 4 bases and the J segment 6 bases; nucleotides outside the gene matches: 24. CDR1 and CDR2 from the germline V gene are MNHNS and SASEGT. This CDR3 is built from 20 residues. In nucleotides, the CDR3 is TGTGCCAGCAGTGTCCAAGGAATGATATTCGGGGAGGGATATGTCAATGAGCAGTTCTTC. It yields the protein CASSVQGMIFGEGYVNEQFF.

This clone has just one count. This chain joins TRBV28 and TRBJ1-1; D is unresolved. The V end lost 0 bases, the J end lost 11 bases, and 7 bases lay between the germline ends. This CDR3 is built from 11 residues. CDR1 is MDHEN, CDR2 SYDVKM, per germline. CDR3 DNA sequence: TGTGCCAGCAGTTTATGGGCGGAGGCTTTCTTT. This sequence encodes CASSLWAEAFF.

This chain joins TRBV30 and TRBJ2-5; perhaps TRBD2 as D (5 bases). This CDR3 is 13 amino acids long. Germline V gives CDR1 GTSNPN, CDR2 SVGIG (reference sequence). V shed 2 bases and J shed 4 bases, with 11 bases lying between them. CDR3 sequence: CAWSQLVGETQYF. CDR3 bases: TGTGCCTGGAGTCAACTAGTCGGAGAGACCCAGTACTTC.

The V call is TRBV19, the J call TRBJ2-2; the match to TRBD1 covers 10 bases. The CDR3 runs 16 residues. CDR1 and CDR2 from the germline V gene are LNHDA and SQIVND (reference sequence). The ends lost 5 bases at V and 5 bases at J; junction bases unmatched: 8. CDR3: CASSGWTGGFTGELFF. CDR3 bases: TGTGCCAGTAGTGGATGGACAGGGGGATTTACCGGGGAGCTGTTTTTT.

CDR3: CASSLGTTNTIYF. In DNA, the CDR3 is TGTGCCAGCAGCCTAGGGACTACAAACACCATATATTTT. The chain employs TRBV11-2 and TRBJ1-3, with D possibly TRBD1 on 5 matching bases. This CDR3 has 13 residues. Germline V gene lookup returns CDR1 SGHAT and CDR2 FQNNGV. The V end was cut by 5 bases, the J end by 6 bases, with 11 bases between.

The V call is TRBV5-8, the J call TRBJ1-4; 9 bases align to TRBD1. Germline CDR1 SGHTS, CDR2 YDEGEE. V shed 4 bases and J 5 bases; nucleotides not matched to a gene: 9. The CDR3 loop spans 16 amino acids. CDR3 in amino acids: CASSLHNGQGNEKLFF. The DNA for the CDR3 is TGTGCCAGCAGCCTGCACAATGGACAGGGGAATGAAAAACTGTTTTTT.

The chain links TRBV2 to TRBJ2-1; possible D gene TRBD1, 7 bases. The germline V gene has CDR1 SNHLY and CDR2 FYNNEI. This CDR3 has 15 amino acids. V lost 8 bases, J lost 6 bases, and 20 bases lay in between. CDR3 residues: CASGGAGGPLNEQFF. CDR3 DNA sequence: TGTGCCAGCGGGGGAGCAGGGGGGCCCCTCAATGAGCAGTTCTTC.

The J gene is TRBJ1-5, the V gene TRBV6-5; TRBD1 might be the D (6 bases). The CDR3 covers 15 residues. Germline V lookup: CDR1 MNHEY, CDR2 SVGAGI. V lost 0 bases and J lost 4, with 10 bases in between. The CDR3 DNA follows: TGTGCCAGCAGTTACTCGGGGGCACATAATCAGCCCCAGCATTTT. It specifies CASSYSGAHNQPQHF.

The chain links TRBV6-5 to TRBJ2-3; the match to TRBD1 covers 8 bases. Per germline, CDR1 MNHEY and CDR2 SVGAGI. The CDR3 consists of 14 residues. J was trimmed by 5 bases and V by 6 bases; bases with no gene match: 7. The CDR3 sequence: CASRRQGSGDTQYF. CDR3 DNA sequence: TGTGCCAGCAGGAGACAGGGGTCTGGAGATACGCAGTATTTT.

The chain uses TRBV9 and TRBJ2-1; D is perhaps TRBD1 (5 bases). The germline CDR1 and CDR2 sequences are SGDLS and YYNGEE. Deletions cut 3 bases from V and 7 bases from J, with 11 bases between. The CDR3 covers 13 residues. CDR3 sequence reads: CASSATRENEQFF. CDR3 DNA sequence: TGTGCCAGCAGCGCAACCAGGGAAAATGAGCAGTTCTTC.

This chain links TRBV7-2 with TRBJ2-3, with D maybe TRBD2 (5 bases). Germline loops: CDR1 SGHTA, CDR2 FQGNSA. Deletions cut 2 bases from V and 5 bases from J, with 14 bases between. The CDR3 consists of 15 residues. The DNA of the CDR3 is TGTGCCAGCAGCTTACGGTCCGGAGGAAGAGATACGCAGTATTTT. Translation gives CASSLRSGGRDTQYF.

CDR3 sequence (DNA): TGCGCCAGCAGCCAACCGCCATCGAGGCTAGCGGTTTACGAGCAGTACTTC. It encodes CASSQPPSRLAVYEQYF. This chain links TRBV4-1 with TRBJ2-7, with 7 bases identical to TRBD2. Trimming cost V 2 bases and J 4 bases; bases outside gene matches: 14. The germline gives CDR1 MGHRA, CDR2 YSYEKL. The CDR3 is made up of 17 amino acids.

The rearrangement uses TRBV7-2 and TRBJ2-2; D is ambiguous. The CDR3 has 12 residues. Germline values: CDR1 SGHTA, CDR2 FQGNSA. V was clipped by 3 bases and J by 1 base, with 0 bases between them. CDR3 bases: TGTGCCAGCAGCTTGAACACCGGGGAGCTGTTTTTT. This sequence encodes CASSLNTGELFF.

V usage is TRBV19 and J usage is TRBJ1-1, with no clear D. CDR1 LNHDA and CDR2 SQIVND come from the germline V gene (reference sequence). The germline V and J ends were trimmed by 7 bases and 1 base, with 13 bases remaining between them. This CDR3 spans 14 amino acids. As DNA, the CDR3 is TGTGCCAGTAATCGGGGAACCGAGAACACTGAAGCTTTCTTT. Encoded protein: CASNRGTENTEAFF.

CDR3 sequence reads: CASSSSGRIYEQYF. As DNA, the CDR3 is TGTGCCAGCAGCTCTAGCGGGAGGATCTACGAGCAGTACTTC. This rearrangement joins TRBV7-9 to TRBJ2-7; 11 nucleotides align to TRBD2. Germline CDR1 is SEHNR and CDR2 is FQNEAQ (reference sequence). J was trimmed by 3 bases and V by 4 bases; bases with no gene match: 2. The CDR3 length is 14 residues.

The chain links TRBV2 to TRBJ2-3; 8 bases map to TRBD2. V trimming: 7 bases; J trimming: 1 base; junction bases outside the gene matches: 16. The CDR3 runs 18 residues. The germline V gene has CDR1 SNHLY and CDR2 FYNNEI. CDR3 nucleotide sequence: TGTGCCAGCACGGGAGGGCTTGGGGTTACGTCTGGCACAGATACGCAGTATTTT. Its protein is CASTGGLGVTSGTDTQYF.

This clone was seen a few times. This chain connects TRBV28 to TRBJ2-7; D not certain. The V gene's germline CDR1 is MDHEN and CDR2 SYDVKM. CDR3 length: 13 amino acids. V lost 6 bases and J 2 bases, leaving 11 bases between the germline ends. CDR3 sequence (DNA): TGTGCCAGCAGCTCGGACCGGGCCTACGAGCAGTACTTC. It encodes CASSSDRAYEQYF.

The sample holds one count of this clone. V and J are TRBV5-1 and TRBJ2-7; 10 bases fit TRBD2. In germline, CDR1 is SGHRS, CDR2 YFSETQ. CDR3 length equals 12 residues. The V and J ends lost 6 bases and 6 bases, in that order; junction bases with no gene match: 3. In nucleotides, the CDR3 is TGCGCCAGCACAGCGGGAGGGCCCGAGCAGTACTTC. Amino acid sequence: CASTAGGPEQYF.

The CDR3 spells CASSIEVTYYGYTF. For the CDR3, the DNA is TGTGCCAGTAGTATAGAAGTCACTTACTATGGCTACACCTTC. V is TRBV19 and J is TRBJ1-2; unclear D gene. This CDR3 comprises 14 residues. Germline V gives CDR1 LNHDA, CDR2 SQIVND (reference sequence). V lost 0 bases to trimming and J lost 3 bases, with 8 bases between them.

The chain carries TRBV6-1 and TRBJ1-1; D remains ambiguous. Trimming took 6 bases from V and 3 from J, leaving 8 bases between them. The length of the CDR3 is 12 residues. The V gene's germline CDR1 is MNHNS and CDR2 SASEGT. CDR3 sequence reads: CASRRWDTEAFF. CDR3 in DNA: TGTGCCAGCAGGAGGTGGGACACTGAAGCTTTCTTT.

The rearrangement links TRBV18 to TRBJ2-3, with D unclear. The V and J ends lost 1 base and 4 bases respectively, with 21 bases between them. The germline V gene encodes CDR1 KGHSH and CDR2 LQKENI. The CDR3 contains 18 residues. CDR3 nucleotides: TGTGCCAGCTCACCACTTGAGACGACATGGGGTCCCGCAGATACGCAGTATTTT. Amino acid sequence: CASSPLETTWGPADTQYF.

The chain carries TRBV5-4 and TRBJ2-3; TRBD2 matches 7 bases. The CDR3 has 15 residues. Germline CDR1 and CDR2: SGHNT and YYREEE (reference sequence). V gave up 0 bases and J gave up 4 bases; unmatched junction bases: 5. CDR3 sequence reads: CASSLGGRGADTQYF. CDR3 coding DNA: TGTGCCAGCAGCTTGGGCGGGAGAGGGGCAGATACGCAGTATTTT.

This clone was seen a few times. The chain couples TRBV2 to TRBJ1-1, with a possible D match to TRBD1 (5 bases). With 3 bases removed from V and 1 base from J, the gap between germline ends came to 9 bases. The germline V gene has CDR1 SNHLY and CDR2 FYNNEI. The CDR3 spans 14 residues. The CDR3 DNA reads TGTGCCAGCAGTGAGGGGACGAGGAACACTGAAGCTTTCTTT. Translated, it gives CASSEGTRNTEAFF.